This is a list of T cell receptor beta chains from one sample in a study of blood T cell repertoires in COVID-19. Libraries were prepared by immunoSEQ multiplex PCR; TCRdb keeps only in-frame clonotypes and omits some of them. The table shows around 310,000 clones, with roughly 89% occurring only once. The source material was PBMCs or T cells enriched from blood (not recorded which). Source of these receptors: a woman in her 30s who had recovered from COVID-19. CDR3s include the opening cysteine and the closing phenylalanine or tryptophan. A D gene is named only where the DNA matches it firmly. Expanded clones get a size class; other rows say once, few or many, or leave the size out.

V gene	J gene	clone size	CDR3 length	D gene	CDR3 DNA	CDR3 protein
TRBV7-2	TRBJ1-6	.	17	.	TGTGCCAGCAGCTCACAGAAGGACAGAAAGTTTTATTCACCCCTCCACTTT	CASSSQKDRKFYSPLHF
TRBV15	TRBJ1-3	.	15	TRBD1	TGTGCCACCAGCAGAGTTACAGGGGCTGGAAACACCATATATTTT	CATSRVTGAGNTIYF
TRBV5-1	TRBJ1-1	.	14	TRBD1	TGCGCCAGCACCTCCGGACAGGGCCTACTAGAAGCTTTCTTT	CASTSGQGLLEAFF
TRBV5-1	TRBJ2-3	.	14	.	TGCGCCAGCAGCTTGGACAGGTTCACAGATACGCAGTATTTT	CASSLDRFTDTQYF
TRBV19	TRBJ2-2	once	14	TRBD2	TGTGCCAGTAAGGGAGGGGCGAACACCGGGGAGCTGTTTTTT	CASKGGANTGELFF
TRBV6-9	TRBJ2-1	.	15	TRBD2	TGTGCCAGCAGTTATTCACGGGAGGGCGGCGATGAGCAGTTCTTC	CASSYSREGGDEQFF
TRBV5-1	TRBJ2-7	once	13	.	TGCGCCACCACAGGGACCTCCCAGTTCAAGCAGTACTTC	CATTGTSQFKQYF
TRBV7-6	TRBJ1-1	.	13	.	TGTGCCAGCAGCCGCAGGGTGAACACTGAAGCTTTCTTT	CASSRRVNTEAFF
TRBV28	TRBJ2-1	.	16	TRBD2	TGTGCCAGCAGTTTCTCCGCGGGAGTATCCTACAATGAGCAGTTCTTC	CASSFSAGVSYNEQFF
TRBV19	TRBJ2-2	.	15	TRBD2	TGTGCCAGTAGTGCCCGGTCTAGCGGGGGTTGGGAGCTGTTTTTT	CASSARSSGGWELFF
TRBV3-1/TRBV3-2	TRBJ2-1	.	16	TRBD2	TGTGCCAGCAGTTTATCTCTAGCGGGAGGGCAAAATGAGCAGTTCTTC	CASSLSLAGGQNEQFF
TRBV4-3	TRBJ2-3	.	18	.	TGCGCCAGCAGCCAGACTTATAGGTTCGGAGGGATCCCAGATACGCAGTATTTT	CASSQTYRFGGIPDTQYF
TRBV3-1/TRBV3-2	TRBJ2-2	.	17	TRBD2	TGTGCCAGCAGCCAGCCGGGAGGGCCCAGAAACACCGGGGAGCTGTTTTTT	CASSQPGGPRNTGELFF
TRBV18	TRBJ2-1	.	16	TRBD1	TGTGCCAGCTCACCAGACAGGGTGGAATCCTACAATGAGCAGTTCTTC	CASSPDRVESYNEQFF
TRBV5-1	TRBJ1-2	.	15	.	TGCGCCAGCAGCTTGGCGTTCCAGGGAAGAGATGGCTACACCTTC	CASSLAFQGRDGYTF
TRBV28	TRBJ2-1	.	12	TRBD2	TGTGCCAGTGGGACTAGCGCTGATGAGCAGTTCTTC	CASGTSADEQFF
TRBV6-5	TRBJ2-7	.	13	TRBD2	TGTGCCAGCGGGGAGGGCGGAACCTACGAGCAGTACTTC	CASGEGGTYEQYF
TRBV12-5	TRBJ1-1	.	16	.	TGTGCTAGTGGTTTGTCCCCCGGAGGAGTGGGGACTGAAGCTTTCTTT	CASGLSPGGVGTEAFF
TRBV28	TRBJ2-1	.	15	TRBD2	TGTGCCAGCAGTTCCCCAGCGGGGACGAACAATGAGCAGTTCTTC	CASSSPAGTNNEQFF
TRBV6-5	TRBJ2-7	.	16	TRBD2	TGTGCCAGCAGTTACTCGTGGGAGGGCGATTTGAACGAGCAGTACTTC	CASSYSWEGDLNEQYF
TRBV4-2	TRBJ1-5	.	14	.	TGTGCCAGCAGCCAAGATTGGAGGAATCAGCCCCAGCATTTT	CASSQDWRNQPQHF
TRBV7-9	TRBJ1-1	.	14	.	TGTGCCAGCAAGGATATCTTCCATGGCGGGGAAGCTTTCTTT	CASKDIFHGGEAFF
TRBV18	TRBJ2-3	once	16	TRBD1	TGTGCCAGCTCACCGTCGGCAGGGGGCGGCACAGATACGCAGTATTTT	CASSPSAGGGTDTQYF
TRBV4-1	TRBJ2-1	.	17	TRBD2	TGCGCCAGCAGCCAAGACCGCTGGACTAGCGGTTACAATGAGCAGTTCTTC	CASSQDRWTSGYNEQFF
TRBV19	TRBJ2-2	.	17	TRBD2	TGTGCCAGTAGTATACGGAGACTAGCGCCGAACACCGGGGAGCTGTTTTTT	CASSIRRLAPNTGELFF
TRBV27	TRBJ2-5	.	11	TRBD2	TGTGCCAGCGGAGCGGGAAGGACCCAGTACTTC	CASGAGRTQYF
TRBV2	TRBJ1-2	.	12	.	TGTGCCAGCAGCCCTATAACAGGAGGCTACACCTTC	CASSPITGGYTF
TRBV18	TRBJ2-3	.	17	.	TGTGCCAGCTCACCAGCAATCCGCCCACTTAGCACAGATACGCAGTATTTT	CASSPAIRPLSTDTQYF
TRBV27	TRBJ1-1	.	15	.	TGTGCCAGCAGTTTATTCGGACAGATTAACACTGAAGCTTTCTTT	CASSLFGQINTEAFF
TRBV28	TRBJ1-3	.	16	.	TGTGCCAGCAGTTGGACACGCTCCACCTCTGGAAACACCATATATTTT	CASSWTRSTSGNTIYF
TRBV28	TRBJ1-5	.	15	TRBD1	TGTGCCAGCACCACATCGGGACAGGGGAGTCAGCCCCAGCATTTT	CASTTSGQGSQPQHF
TRBV24-1	TRBJ2-3	.	16	TRBD1	TGTGCCACCGAATCGACAGGGGGCAGGTATGCAGATACGCAGTATTTT	CATESTGGRYADTQYF